Below, 24 T cell receptor beta chains from the same sample are listed, as sequenced in a study of shared clonotypes between healthy human individuals. TCRdb's table, derived via immunoSEQ multiplex PCR, lists solely in-frame clones and lacks some. This table holds more than 600,000 clones, about 92% found once. The naive CD8 subset, CD45RO-negative cells positively selected for CCR7, excluded terminally differentiated effector memory CD45RA+ cells. Sequenced sample: naive CD8+ T cells sorted from blood. These receptors were obtained from a man aged 30 to 45 in good health.

This clone appeared once. The chain combines TRBV6-6 with TRBJ2-5, with D possibly TRBD2 on 5 matching bases. V lost 7 bases and J 5 bases, leaving 8 bases between the germline ends. This CDR3 has 11 amino acids. Germline loops: CDR1 MNHNY, CDR2 SVGAGI (reference sequence). In DNA, the CDR3 is TGTGCCAGCACTGGCGGGGAGACCCAGTACTTC. It translates to CASTGGETQYF.

The chain couples TRBV5-1 to TRBJ2-3; 7 bases are shared with TRBD2. The length of the CDR3 is 17 residues. Germline loops: CDR1 SGHRS, CDR2 YFSETQ. The J segment lost 5 bases and the V segment lost 0 bases, leaving 12 bases of the junction unmatched. The CDR3 DNA reads as TGCGCCAGCAGCTTGGGAGGTGGCGGGAGCGTTGTAGATACGCAGTATTTT. Protein product: CASSLGGGGSVVDTQYF. The full variable domain, its missing parts supplied by reference TRBV5-1 and TRBJ2-3, is KAGVTQTPRYLIKTRGQQVTLSCSPISGHRSVSWYQQTPGQGLQFLFEYFSETQRNKGNFPGRFSGRQFSNSRSEMNVSTLELGDSALYLCASSLGGGGSVVDTQYFGPGTRLTVL.

This clone came up once. Here the CDR3 reads CASTPTGQGFAEAFF. Written as DNA, the CDR3 is TGTGCCAGCACCCCGACCGGACAGGGCTTTGCTGAAGCTTTCTTT. The genes are TRBV2 and TRBJ1-1; 8 bases align to TRBD1. V was clipped by 7 bases and J by 6 bases; unmatched bases: 13. This CDR3 has 15 amino acids. The germline CDR1 and CDR2 sequences are SNHLY and FYNNEI.

The gene calls are TRBV5-1 and TRBJ2-7, with TRBD2 identical over 15 bases. This CDR3 has 19 amino acids. The V gene's germline CDR1 is SGHRS and CDR2 YFSETQ. The J segment lost 2 bases and the V segment lost 0 bases, leaving 9 bases of the junction unmatched. The CDR3: CASSLARGLAGGKAYEQYF. CDR3 bases: TGCGCCAGCAGCTTGGCTCGGGGACTAGCGGGAGGAAAGGCCTACGAGCAGTACTTC.

This CDR3 is CASSPGTGNQPQHF. Written as DNA, the CDR3 is TGTGCCAGCAGCCCCGGGACAGGAAATCAGCCCCAGCATTTT. The chain uses TRBV6-5 and TRBJ1-5; 8 positions match TRBD1. Germline CDR1 MNHEY, CDR2 SVGAGI. The length of the CDR3 is 14 residues. Trimming cost V 6 bases and J 4 bases; bases outside gene matches: 5.

This chain links TRBV10-3 with TRBJ2-3, with TRBD2 as a possible D gene (5 bases). The CDR3 has 15 amino acids. The germline V gene has CDR1 ENHRY and CDR2 SYGVKD. V was shortened by 3 bases and J by 4 bases, with 14 bases between the two germline ends. DNA for the CDR3: TGTGCCATCAGTGATCCGGACTCCGGACCAGATACGCAGTATTTT. It translates to CAISDPDSGPDTQYF.

This clone was recorded only once. The chain employs TRBV29-1 and TRBJ2-7; D gene unclear. The CDR3 totals 13 residues. The V end was cut by 0 bases, the J end by 6 bases, with 12 bases between. The germline CDR1 and CDR2 sequences are SQVTM and ANQGSEA. The CDR3 spells CSVEDEGVSEQYF. DNA of the CDR3: TGCAGCGTTGAAGATGAAGGCGTCTCCGAGCAGTACTTC.

The rearrangement uses TRBV28 and TRBJ2-3; weak D call: TRBD2 (5 bases). Trimming stripped 7 bases from V and 0 bases from J, with 14 bases between. This CDR3 contains 15 residues. Germline assignment: CDR1 MDHEN and CDR2 SYDVKM. CDR3 coding DNA: TGTGCCAGCATTTACGGGGAATCTAGCACAGATACGCAGTATTTT. It encodes CASIYGESSTDTQYF.

The rearrangement links TRBV4-3 to TRBJ2-7; D call uncertain. Deletions cut 1 base from V and 1 base from J, with 8 bases between. Per germline, CDR1 LGHNA and CDR2 YSLEER. The CDR3 has 14 residues. This CDR3 is CASSQGITSYEQYF. CDR3 DNA: TGCGCCAGCAGCCAAGGGATCACTTCCTACGAGCAGTACTTC.

The chain uses TRBV6-1 and TRBJ2-5; D is unclear. V was pared by 2 bases and J by 1 base, with 17 bases between. The CDR3 has 17 residues. Looked up from germline, CDR1 is MNHNS and CDR2 is SASEGT. CDR3: CASSEIGRSRAQETQYF. The CDR3 region has the DNA TGTGCCAGCAGTGAAATAGGGCGGAGTAGGGCCCAAGAGACCCAGTACTTC.

V is TRBV10-3 and J is TRBJ2-1; 8 bases line up with TRBD2. V trimming: 6 bases; J trimming: 2 bases; junction bases outside the gene matches: 6. CDR1 is ENHRY, CDR2 SYGVKD, per germline. CDR3 length: 15 amino acids. CDR3 DNA: TGTGCCATCAGGGAAGGACTAGCAGCCTACAATGAGCAGTTCTTC. Its translation is CAIREGLAAYNEQFF.

The chain has TRBV7-9 and TRBJ2-7; D gene uncertain. The CDR3 consists of 15 residues. The V and J ends lost 1 base and 1 base respectively, with 11 bases between them. The germline CDR1 and CDR2 sequences are SEHNR and FQNEAQ (reference sequence). The CDR3: CASSLDATHSYEQYF. In nucleotides, the CDR3 is TGTGCCAGCAGCTTAGACGCGACTCATTCCTACGAGCAGTACTTC.

This sequence joins TRBV5-1 and TRBJ2-1, with TRBD1 identical over 11 bases. Germline lookup yields CDR1 SGHRS and CDR2 YFSETQ. The ends lost 0 bases at V and 4 bases at J; junction bases unmatched: 6. The CDR3 has 17 amino acids. The CDR3 here is CASSLGTGGPKYNEQFF. CDR3 sequence (DNA): TGCGCCAGCAGCTTGGGGACAGGGGGCCCCAAATACAATGAGCAGTTCTTC.

The chain combines TRBV7-6 with TRBJ2-3; maybe TRBD2 (6 bases). The germline V and J ends were trimmed by 3 bases and 2 bases, with 18 bases remaining between them. CDR1 is SGHVS and CDR2 is FNYEAQ in the germline V gene. The CDR3 totals 17 residues. CDR3 bases: TGTGCCAGCAGCTTGGAGGGATCTTTCGGTTACACAGATACGCAGTATTTT. It specifies CASSLEGSFGYTDTQYF.

The chain links TRBV27 to TRBJ2-2; 8 positions agree with TRBD2. The CDR3 sequence is 16 residues long. The J segment lost 5 bases and the V segment lost 8 bases, leaving 13 bases of the junction unmatched. Germline assignment: CDR1 MNHEY and CDR2 SMNVEV (reference sequence). CDR3 sequence: CASSPLTASGTGELFF. The CDR3 bases are TGTGCCAGCTCACCTTTGACGGCTAGCGGGACCGGGGAGCTGTTTTTT.

The V and J genes are TRBV6-5 and TRBJ2-5; tentative D call: TRBD2 (6 bases). The CDR3 spans 15 residues. V dropped 7 bases and J dropped 5 bases, with 20 bases sitting between them. From germline, CDR1 is MNHEY and CDR2 SVGAGI. This CDR3 is CASKSGTGASETQYF. CDR3 in DNA: TGTGCCAGCAAATCCGGGACTGGGGCTTCGGAGACCCAGTACTTC.

V and J are TRBV19 and TRBJ2-7; a weak D match, TRBD1 (6 bases). The CDR3 loop spans 14 amino acids. Trimming took 3 bases from V and 1 from J, leaving 10 bases between them. Per the germline V gene, CDR1 is LNHDA and CDR2 is SQIVND (reference sequence). CDR3 nucleotide sequence: TGTGCCAGTAGTATGACAGGAACTTCCTACGAGCAGTACTTC. It specifies CASSMTGTSYEQYF.

This clone was found a few times. The V and J genes are TRBV7-7 and TRBJ2-1; D unresolved. CDR1 SSHAT and CDR2 FNYEAQ come from the germline V gene (reference sequence). The V and J ends lost 5 bases and 8 bases respectively, with 19 bases between them. CDR3 length: 15 amino acids. CDR3 in DNA: TGTGCCAGCAGCCAGAGCAGCCGGCTTTTGGATGAGCAGTTCTTC. It is translated as CASSQSSRLLDEQFF.

With respect to this clone: At one of its ends the junction is not consistent with the germline gene, which may arise from a read error. This chain uses TRBV11-2 with TRBJ2-3; D is ambiguous. The CDR3 extends over 14 amino acids. The germline V gene encodes CDR1 SGHAT and CDR2 FQNNGV. The CDR3 is CASSLDEQPGFVNF. The DNA of the CDR3 is TGTGCCAGCAGCTTAGATGAACAGCCCGGCTTTGTGAATTTT.

The chain uses TRBV7-9 and TRBJ2-5; a weak D match, TRBD2 (6 bases). The CDR3 spans 18 residues. Germline V gene data show CDR1 as SEHNR and CDR2 as FQNEAQ (reference sequence). Trimming left V 5 bases short and J 5 bases short, with 27 bases between. In DNA, the CDR3 is TGTGCCAGCAGCAAAGCCACCCTGGCGGGAATGGATCCGGAGACCCAGTACTTC. Amino acids: CASSKATLAGMDPETQYF.

This clone was detected only once. V and J are TRBV2 and TRBJ1-2; no clear D gene. Looked up from germline, CDR1 is SNHLY and CDR2 is FYNNEI. V was shortened by 7 bases and J by 3 bases, with 15 bases between the two germline ends. The CDR3 contains 14 residues. The CDR3 bases are TGTGCCAGCAATGGGTACAGAAGTTACTATGGCTACACCTTC. Translating gives CASNGYRSYYGYTF.

This clone was seen just once. CDR3 sequence: CASSLALEQYF. The CDR3, as DNA: TGTGCCAGCAGCTTAGCTCTAGAGCAGTACTTC. The chain joins TRBV7-9 to TRBJ2-7; D gene uncertain. Germline values: CDR1 SEHNR, CDR2 FQNEAQ (reference sequence). Trimming pared 0 bases from V and 7 bases from J, leaving 4 bases between. CDR3 size: 11 residues. Together with reference TRBV7-9 and TRBJ2-7, the CDR3 gives the full variable domain: DTGVSQNPRHKITKRGQNVTFRCDPISEHNRLYWYRQTLGQGPEFLTYFQNEAQLEKSRLLSDRFSAERPKGSFSTLEIQRTEQGDSAMYLCASSLALEQYFGPGTRLTVT.

This clone occurred once. The V gene is TRBV2, the J gene TRBJ2-7; TRBD1 matches 8 bases. V was pared by 8 bases and J by 5 bases, with 14 bases of the junction left unmatched. CDR1 is SNHLY, CDR2 FYNNEI, per germline. The CDR3 has 15 amino acids. The CDR3: CASAARDRLPHEQYF. In DNA, the CDR3 is TGTGCCAGCGCGGCCAGGGACAGGCTCCCCCACGAGCAGTACTTC. The full variable domain, with the rest looked up from reference TRBV2 and TRBJ2-7, is EPEVTQTPSHQVTQMGQEVILRCVPISNHLYFYWYRQILGQKVEFLVSFYNNEISEKSEIFDDQFSVERPDGSNFTLKIRSTKLEDSAMYFCASAARDRLPHEQYFGPGTRLTVT.

V is TRBV11-3 and J is TRBJ2-3; D is unclear. Looked up from germline, CDR1 is SGHNT and CDR2 is YENEEA. The CDR3 loop spans 11 amino acids. V lost 6 bases to trimming and J lost 7 bases, with 8 bases between them. CDR3 sequence (DNA): TGTGCCAGCAGATTACGGAATACGCAGTATTTT. It encodes CASRLRNTQYF. The whole variable domain, remainder taken from reference TRBV11-3 and TRBJ2-3, is EAGVVQSPRYKIIEKKQPVAFWCNPISGHNTLYWYLQNLGQGPELLIRYENEEAVDDSQLPKDRFSAERLKGVDSTLKIQPAELGDSAVYLCASRLRNTQYFGPGTRLTVL.